This is a list of T cell receptor beta chains from one sample in a study of shared clonotypes between healthy human individuals. Only in-frame clones appear in the TCRdb table, and some are missing; sequencing was by immunoSEQ multiplex PCR. The sample contains approximately 2.5 million clones, roughly 93% of which appear only once. Sequenced sample: naive CD4+ T cells from PBMCs. These receptor sequences come from a man between 18 and 29 years old in good health. Some clones in this sample may be carry-over from other donors' samples. Each CDR3 is given with its conserved first and last residue. The D gene is left open where the match is weak. A clone size is listed for some rows: how often the clone was seen (once, few, many), or a class if it is expanded.

>TRBJ1-3|-|TRBV9|-
CASSEGGSGNTIYF
TGTGCCAGCAGCGAGGGGGGGTCCGGAAACACCATATATTTT
>TRBJ2-6|TRBD2|TRBV11-2|-
CASSFRRLAAGANVLTF
TGTGCCAGCAGCTTTAGGCGGCTAGCGGCTGGGGCCAACGTCCTGACTTTC
>TRBJ2-2|TRBD1|TRBV6-5|-
CASSYLAGGLPGELFF
TGTGCCAGCAGTTACCTGGCAGGGGGTTTACCCGGGGAGCTGTTTTTT
>TRBJ1-5|TRBD1|TRBV6-1|-
CASSVDRGGNQPQHF
TGTGCCAGCAGCGTAGACAGGGGAGGCAATCAGCCCCAGCATTTT
>TRBJ2-1|-|TRBV6-5|-
CASGRQGMVYEQFF
TGTGCCAGCGGTCGGCAGGGGATGGTCTATGAGCAGTTCTTC
>TRBJ2-5|TRBD1|TRBV25-1|-
CASSEPGTGQTQYF
TGTGCCAGCAGTGAACCCGGGACAGGGCAGACCCAGTACTTC
>TRBJ2-1|TRBD2|TRBV11-1|-
CASSLASGKGEQFF
TGTGCCAGCAGCTTGGCTAGCGGGAAGGGTGAGCAGTTCTTC
>TRBJ2-2|TRBD2|TRBV7-3|-
CASSLTSGANTGELFF
TGTGCCAGCAGCCTTACTAGCGGGGCGAACACCGGGGAGCTGTTTTTT
>TRBJ2-2|-|TRBV11-3|-
CASSPVGVVSGELFF
TGTGCCAGCAGCCCCGTTGGGGTAGTTTCCGGGGAGCTGTTTTTT
>TRBJ1-1|-|TRBV2|-
CASSEEMNTEAFF
TGTGCCAGCAGTGAGGAAATGAACACTGAAGCTTTCTTT
>TRBJ1-1|-|TRBV14|few
CASSPQLNTEAFF
TGTGCCAGCAGCCCACAGCTGAACACTGAAGCTTTCTTT
>TRBJ2-7|-|TRBV21-1|-
CASSKGGDVHSEQYF
TGTGCCAGCAGCAAAGGCGGAGACGTTCACAGCGAGCAGTACTTC
>TRBJ1-4|-|TRBV5-1|-
CASSLLGTSPEKLFF
TGCGCCAGCAGCTTGTTGGGGACATCTCCGGAAAAACTGTTTTTT
>TRBJ1-4|-|TRBV2|-
CASSDLDRTGEKLFF
TGTGCCAGCAGTGATCTCGACCGGACTGGAGAAAAACTGTTTTTT
>TRBJ1-4|-|TRBV7-2|-
CASHPDRFDEKLFF
TGTGCCAGCCACCCGGATAGGTTCGATGAAAAACTGTTTTTT
>TRBJ2-7|-|TRBV5-1|-
CASSQDLQKTREQYF
TGCGCCAGCAGCCAGGACCTACAAAAAACGAGAGAGCAGTACTTC
>TRBJ1-1|-|TRBV4-2|-
CASSQDPRGGTEAFF
TGTGCCAGCAGCCAAGATCCCCGCGGGGGCACTGAAGCTTTCTTT
>TRBJ2-3|-|TRBV2|once
CASSRTRTDTQYF
TGTGCCAGCAGTCGAACCCGCACAGATACGCAGTATTTT
>TRBJ2-3|-|TRBV2|-
CASSVRFTDTQYF
TGTGCCAGCAGTGTTCGATTCACAGATACGCAGTATTTT
>TRBJ2-3|TRBD2|TRBV11-2|once
CASSFRSAGGADTQYF
TGTGCCAGCAGCTTTCGTTCTGCGGGAGGGGCAGATACGCAGTATTTT
>TRBJ1-5|TRBD1|TRBV10-3|-
CAISETGTVNSNQPQHF
TGTGCCATCAGTGAGACGGGGACAGTCAATAGCAATCAGCCCCAGCATTTT
>TRBJ1-4|TRBD1|TRBV7-9|-
CASSPTGGAGEKLFF
TGTGCCAGCAGCCCCACAGGGGGCGCGGGGGAAAAACTGTTTTTT